Listed here are 18 T cell receptor beta chains from one sample, sequenced in a study of kidney transplant recipient with SARS-CoV-2 infection. TCRdb fed the reads into MiXCR, producing one record per CDR3 protein. This table holds under 250,000 distinct CDR3 sequences, under 35% found once. Here the sequenced sample was a blood sample, taken at baseline and between days 110 and 120 from a kidney transplant recipient. Source of these receptors: a male patient aged 25 to 39 who had COVID-19 and was a kidney transplant recipient. Part of the T cell pool may stem from the graft donor.

Note on this clonotype: A read error is possible here, since a much larger clone lies one base away. DNA of the CDR3: TGCGCCAGCATCTGGTGCTTAGGACGTCGAAAGACCTATGGCTACACCTTC. The encoded protein is CASIWCLGRRKTYGYTF. V and J are TRBV4-3 and TRBJ1-2; D not resolved. The germline CDR1 and CDR2 sequences are LGHNA and YSLEER. The CDR3 contains 17 residues. With 7 bases removed from V and 4 bases from J, the gap between germline ends came to 25 bases.

The chain employs TRBV24-1 and TRBJ2-4; 7 bases match TRBD1. V was clipped by 3 bases and J by 11 bases; unmatched bases: 6. The CDR3 is 13 amino acids. Germline V CDR1 and CDR2: KGHDR, SFDVKD. This chain's CDR3 is CATSDATGALQYF. Written as DNA, the CDR3 is TGTGCCACCAGTGATGCTACAGGGGCTCTTCAGTACTTC.

This clonotype was detected ten times or more. V usage is TRBV7-2 and J usage is TRBJ2-1, with D perhaps given as TRBD1 or TRBD2 (7 bases each). This CDR3 is 18 amino acids long. Trimming shortened V by 1 base and J by 2 bases, and 18 bases separated the two germline ends. Germline V gene lookup returns CDR1 SGHTA and CDR2 FQGNSA. The CDR3 nucleotides are TGTGCCAGCAGCTTAGTTCTCCCTCAGGGGGGGGCCTACAATGAGCAGTTCTTC. It is translated as CASSLVLPQGGAYNEQFF.

The rearrangement joins TRBV13 to TRBJ1-2; D is unresolved. This CDR3 comprises 17 residues. Germline-derived CDR1 and CDR2 are PRHDT and FYEKMQ (reference sequence). The V end was cut by 5 bases, the J end by 4 bases, with 23 bases between. The CDR3 loop reads CASSVSKAEWKTYGYTF. Written as DNA, the CDR3 is TGTGCCAGCAGCGTCAGCAAAGCTGAGTGGAAGACCTATGGCTACACCTTC.

This clonotype was counted at least ten times. V gene TRBV18 combines with J gene TRBJ1-5, with a possible D match to TRBD1 (5 bases). The CDR3 has 17 residues. Germline V CDR1 and CDR2: KGHSH, LQKENI. The V gene lost 0 bases and the J gene lost 2 bases, with 14 bases spanning the gap. The CDR3 DNA follows: TGTGCCAGCTCACCACCTGGGGGGGGGGACGGCAATCAGCCCCAGCATTTT. Its translation: CASSPPGGGDGNQPQHF.

This clonotype was seen many times. The rearrangement joins TRBV3-1 to TRBJ2-2; D call uncertain. The CDR3 runs 18 residues. With 3 bases removed from V and 5 bases from J, the gap between germline ends came to 22 bases. CDR1 and CDR2 (germline): LGHDT, YNNKEL (reference sequence). The CDR3 here is CASSHVCPISGLTGELFF. The DNA of the CDR3 is TGTGCCAGCAGCCATGTCTGTCCCATTTCAGGCTTGACCGGGGAGCTGTTTTTT.

The chain carries TRBV28 and TRBJ1-2, with D unclear. The germline V gene has CDR1 MDHEN and CDR2 SYDVKM. The ends were cut back, 6 bases at V and 4 bases at J, with 12 bases in the middle. The CDR3 loop spans 13 amino acids. CDR3 residues: CASRKQGPYGYTF. The DNA for the CDR3 is TGTGCCAGCAGGAAACAAGGTCCCTATGGCTACACCTTC.

Points on this clonotype: This may be a read error: a much more frequent sequence differs by one nucleotide. The V and J genes are TRBV12-3 or TRBV12-4 and TRBJ1-1; D is ambiguous. This CDR3 contains 14 residues. The CDR3 is CASGLLLIRTEAFF. CDR3 in DNA: TGTGCCAGCGGTTTACTGTTAATTAGGACTGAAGCTTTCTTT.

The genes are TRBV2 and TRBJ2-1, with 13 bases lining up with TRBD2. Germline-derived CDR1 and CDR2 are SNHLY and FYNNEI. The junction had 5 bases not matched to a gene; V was cut back by 6 bases and J by 6 bases. This CDR3 is built from 15 residues. In nucleotides, the CDR3 is TGTGCCAGCAGCGGGGGACTAGCGGGATTCAATGAGCAGTTCTTC. This codes for CASSGGLAGFNEQFF. Full variable domain (rest looked up from reference TRBV2 and TRBJ2-1): EPEVTQTPSHQVTQMGQEVILRCVPISNHLYFYWYRQILGQKVEFLVSFYNNEISEKSEIFDDQFSVERPDGSNFTLKIRSTKLEDSAMYFCASSGGLAGFNEQFFGPGTRLTVL.

This clonotype has a single count. CDR3 coding DNA: TGTGGCATATACTTCAGGATAACACAAAGTCGGGCCAACGTCCTGACTTTC. It is translated as CGIYFRITQSRANVLTF. The chain carries TRBV8-2 and TRBJ2-6. TRBV8-2 constitutes a pseudogene. This CDR3 region has 17 residues.

Turning to this clonotype: This may come from a read error, since a much larger clone is one base off. A read error is likely, as this CDR3 ends without the conserved phenylalanine or tryptophan. The rearrangement links TRBV10-1 to TRBJ2-7; D call uncertain. The germline gives CDR1 WNHNN, CDR2 SYGVQD (reference sequence). The CDR3 loop spans 11 amino acids. V shed 8 bases and J shed 6 bases, with 11 bases lying between them. The CDR3 DNA reads as TGCGCCAGCGGAGACCAGACCGAGCAGTACTCC. It codes for CASGDQTEQYS.

This clonotype was counted a single time. A much larger clone sits a single nucleotide away, making a read error possible. The V and J genes are TRBV6-5 and TRBJ2-3; TRBD1 might be the D (7 bases). Trimming took off 5 bases at V and 4 bases at J, with 10 bases between the two ends. Germline V gene lookup returns CDR1 MNHEY and CDR2 SVGAGI. This CDR3 has 13 residues. The CDR3 coding sequence is TGTGCCAGCAGTGGAGGGGGCGCAGATACGCAGTATTTT. Encoded protein: CASSGGGADTQYF.

Ten or more counts support this clonotype. The V and J genes are TRBV18 and TRBJ1-2; D is unclear. V was clipped by 0 bases and J by 0 bases, with 5 bases between them. This CDR3 spans 14 amino acids. Germline lookup yields CDR1 KGHSH and CDR2 LQKENI. CDR3 protein: CASSPPAPNYGYTF. CDR3 in DNA: TGTGCCAGCTCACCACCGGCACCTAACTATGGCTACACCTTC.

This clonotype was seen just once. A much larger clone lies one base from this, so it may be a read error. The rearrangement uses TRBV20-1 and TRBJ1-4; D is unclear. CDR3 size: 14 residues. Germline values: CDR1 DFQATT, CDR2 SNEGSKA (reference sequence). CDR3 DNA sequence: TGCAGTGCTAGAGGTACTGGGGAGGTTCAAAAACTGTTATTT. It translates to CSARGTGEVQKLLF.

This clonotype was counted ten times or more. The rearrangement joins TRBV11-2 to TRBJ2-7; 10 positions match TRBD2. The junction had 9 bases not matched to a gene; V was cut back by 6 bases and J by 4 bases. This CDR3 contains 15 residues. CDR1 and CDR2 (germline): SGHAT, FQNNGV. The CDR3 DNA reads as TGTGCCAGCAGGGAGGTAGCGGGAGGAGGGTACGAGCAGTACTTC. Residues: CASREVAGGGYEQYF.

Many counts were recorded for this clonotype. This chain connects TRBV7-9 to TRBJ1-1, with TRBD1 matching over 7 bases. The junction had 3 bases not matched to a gene; V was cut back by 5 bases and J by 3 bases. Germline lookup yields CDR1 SEHNR and CDR2 FQNEAQ (reference sequence). The CDR3 covers 13 residues. The CDR3 region has the DNA TGTGCCAGCAGCCTGGGACAGCACACTGAAGCTTTCTTT. This translates into CASSLGQHTEAFF.

As for this clonotype: This may be a read error, as it is one base from a much larger clone. The rearrangement links TRBV10-3 to TRBJ1-1, with D tentatively TRBD1 (5 bases). Germline V gene lookup returns CDR1 ENHRY and CDR2 SYGVKD. The CDR3 loop spans 15 amino acids. CDR3 in amino acids: CTISESSEGTTEAFF. CDR3 bases: TGTACCATCAGTGAGTCGAGTGAGGGGACCACTGAAGCTTTCTTT.

As for this clonotype: At one end the junction does not follow the germline gene, possibly because of a read error. This chain connects TRBV20-1 to TRBJ1-1, with D perhaps TRBD1 (5 bases). CDR3 size: 14 residues. The germline V gene encodes CDR1 DFQATT and CDR2 SNEGSKA (reference sequence). CDR3 coding DNA: TGTAGTGCTAGTGGCCTCGGGGGGAATTCACCCCCCCACTTT. Its translation is CSASGLGGNSPPHF.